One sample yielded the 4 T cell receptor beta chains listed below, sequenced in a study of blood T cells in healthy people across ages. A sample-barcoded 5' primer and a J-beta primer mix were used in a second PCR of roughly 7 to 11 cycles. TCRdb reprocessed the 5' RACE reads via MiXCR and lists one record per CDR3 protein. The table shows hundreds of thousands of distinct CDR3 sequences, with 40% to 60% occurring only once. The sample was blood. The receptors stem from a man aged 30 to 45 in good health.

The genes are TRBV12-3 or TRBV12-4 and TRBJ2-3; TRBD2 matches at 10 bases. The V and J ends lost 6 bases and 1 base, in that order; junction bases with no gene match: 16. The CDR3 spans 19 residues. The DNA of the CDR3 is TGTGCCAGCAGCCAAACCGGACTAGCGGAGTCCCTCGGCACAGATACGCAGTATTTT. Amino acid sequence: CASSQTGLAESLGTDTQYF.

This rearrangement joins TRBV11-1 to TRBJ2-2; 8 bases fit TRBD1. From germline, CDR1 is SGHAT and CDR2 FQDESV (reference sequence). The length of the CDR3 is 18 residues. Unmatched junction bases numbered 8, after V lost 2 bases and J lost 0 bases. CDR3 sequence (DNA): TGTGCCAGCAGCTTACTCCGGCCGGGACAGGCGAACACCGGGGAGCTGTTTTTT. Its translation is CASSLLRPGQANTGELFF. The full variable domain, rest sourced from reference TRBV11-1 and TRBJ2-2, is EAEVAQSPRYKITEKSQAVAFWCDPISGHATLYWYRQILGQGPELLVQFQDESVVDDSQLPKDRFSAERLKGVDSTLKIQPAELGDSAMYLCASSLLRPGQANTGELFFGEGSRLTVL.

This clonotype has at least ten counts. The chain is built from TRBV7-4 and TRBJ1-4; D possibly corresponds to TRBD1 (5 bases). With 2 bases removed from V and 8 bases from J, the gap between germline ends came to 21 bases. The CDR3 runs to 17 residues. CDR1 is SGHVT and CDR2 is SQSDAQ in the germline V gene. In nucleotides, the CDR3 is TGTGCCAGCAGCTTAAAACGGTGGTCAGGGATGTGGGAAAAACTGTTTTTT. This sequence encodes CASSLKRWSGMWEKLFF.

The V and J genes are TRBV12-3 or TRBV12-4 and TRBJ2-1; 9 bases agree with TRBD1. CDR3 length: 15 residues. Unmatched junction bases numbered 9, after V lost 6 bases and J lost 6 bases. CDR3 protein: CASSPGQGRINEQFF. The CDR3 region has the DNA TGTGCCAGCAGCCCGGGACAGGGTAGGATCAATGAGCAGTTCTTC.